A selection of T cell receptor beta chains follows, all from one sample in a study of T-cell reconstitution after alpha-beta-depleted transplantation in children. TCRdb reanalysed the PCR reads using MiXCR and keeps one entry per CDR3 protein. Among 150,000 to 250,000 distinct CDR3 sequences listed, roughly 15% were seen once. Sequenced material: PBMCs from the stem cell graft donor, taken from the stem cell graft. The receptors were sampled from a human donor who donated a stem cell graft to a child with acute lymphoblastic leukemia. The CDR3 runs from the conserved cysteine through the conserved F or W. The D gene is left open where the match is weak. Clone size is stated in some rows and not others, as once, few, many or a class when expanded.

abundance	j_gene	d_gene	v_gene	CDR3aa	CDR3nt
many	TRBJ2-5	TRBD2	TRBV5-4	CASSPGLAGAETQYF	TGTGCCAGCAGCCCGGGACTAGCGGGAGCAGAGACCCAGTACTTC
many	TRBJ1-5	NA	TRBV6-1	CASMSYQGASSNQPQHF	TGTGCCAGCATGTCGTATCAGGGCGCCTCGAGTAATCAGCCCCAGCATTTT
many	TRBJ2-7	NA	TRBV12-3/TRBV12-4	CASSPGTLSYEQYF	TGTGCCAGCAGTCCCGGGACTCTTTCCTACGAGCAGTACTTC
many	TRBJ2-7	NA	TRBV5-5	CASSSMLGVYEQYF	TGTGCCAGCAGCTCGATGCTGGGGGTTTACGAGCAGTACTTC
many	TRBJ2-3	TRBD2	TRBV5-1	CASSLRAGVGTDTQYF	TGCGCCAGCAGCCTTCGAGCGGGAGTCGGGACAGATACGCAGTATTTT
many	TRBJ2-2	TRBD1	TRBV5-1	CASSSEQGARTGELFF	TGCGCCAGCAGCTCGGAACAGGGGGCGCGTACCGGGGAGCTGTTTTTT
many	TRBJ2-1	TRBD2	TRBV20-1	CSARAHGTSGSHEQFF	TGCAGTGCTAGAGCCCATGGGACTAGCGGGAGTCATGAGCAGTTCTTC
many	TRBJ2-1	TRBD2	TRBV12-3/TRBV12-4	CASSFSGRAGNEQFF	TGTGCCAGCAGTTTTAGCGGGAGGGCCGGTAATGAGCAGTTCTTC
many	TRBJ2-1	TRBD2	TRBV5-1	CASSSSAGEWNEQFF	TGCGCCAGCAGCTCCTCAGCGGGAGAGTGGAATGAGCAGTTCTTC
NA	TRBJ2-7	NA	TRBV12-3/TRBV12-4	CASSPTGSSRYEQYF	TGTGCCAGCAGCCCCACAGGGTCATCCCGCTACGAGCAGTACTTC
few	TRBJ2-1	NA	TRBV2	CASTAHHTINEQFF	TGTGCCAGCACTGCTCACCATACAATCAATGAGCAGTTCTTC
many	TRBJ2-5	NA	TRBV6-5	CASSYGGQETQYF	TGTGCCAGCAGTTACGGGGGCCAAGAGACCCAGTACTTC
many	TRBJ1-5	NA	TRBV10-3	CAISPGHQSNQPQHF	TGTGCCATCAGTCCGGGACACCAGAGCAATCAGCCCCAGCATTTT
many	TRBJ2-3	TRBD2	TRBV20-1	CSASHLAGGSNTQYF	TGCAGTGCTAGTCATCTAGCGGGAGGATCAAATACGCAGTATTTT
many	TRBJ1-1	NA	TRBV5-1	CASTPGYSQRTEAFF	TGCGCCAGCACCCCCGGTTACAGCCAGCGGACTGAAGCTTTCTTT
NA	TRBJ1-2	NA	TRBV6-1	CASSDGYTF	TGTGCCAGCAGTGACGGCTACACCTTC
many	TRBJ1-2	TRBD1	TRBV18	CASSLLGTGEYGYTF	TGTGCCAGCTCACTTCTCGGGACAGGGGAATATGGCTACACCTTC
many	TRBJ2-5	NA	TRBV7-9	CASSSGRRGRWETQYF	TGTGCCAGCAGCTCTGGACGTCGGGGGCGTTGGGAGACCCAGTACTTC
NA	TRBJ1-2	NA	TRBV28	CASSPTWRGGYTF	TGTGCCAGCAGTCCCACTTGGAGGGGGGGCTACACCTTC
many	TRBJ2-2	NA	TRBV12-3/TRBV12-4	CASSRQSNTGELFF	TGTGCCAGCAGCAGACAGTCGAACACCGGGGAGCTGTTTTTT